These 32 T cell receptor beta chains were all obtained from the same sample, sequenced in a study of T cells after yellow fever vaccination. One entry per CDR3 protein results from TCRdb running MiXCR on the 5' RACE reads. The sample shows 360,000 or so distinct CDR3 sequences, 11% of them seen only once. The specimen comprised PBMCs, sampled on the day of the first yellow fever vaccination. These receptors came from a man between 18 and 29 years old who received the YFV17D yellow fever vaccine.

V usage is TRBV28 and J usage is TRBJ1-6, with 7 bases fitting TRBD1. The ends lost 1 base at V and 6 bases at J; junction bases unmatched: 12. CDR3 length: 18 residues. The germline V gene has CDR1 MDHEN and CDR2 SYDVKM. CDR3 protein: CASSLYNVRQGVNSPLHF. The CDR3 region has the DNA TGTGCCAGCAGTTTATATAATGTGAGACAGGGCGTTAATTCACCCCTCCACTTT.

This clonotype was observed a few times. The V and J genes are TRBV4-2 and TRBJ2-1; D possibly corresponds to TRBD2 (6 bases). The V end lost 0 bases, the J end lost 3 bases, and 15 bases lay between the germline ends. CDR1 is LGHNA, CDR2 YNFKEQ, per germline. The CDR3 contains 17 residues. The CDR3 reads CASSQEAGRWDYNEQFF. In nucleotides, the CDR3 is TGTGCCAGCAGCCAAGAGGCGGGGCGATGGGACTACAATGAGCAGTTCTTC.

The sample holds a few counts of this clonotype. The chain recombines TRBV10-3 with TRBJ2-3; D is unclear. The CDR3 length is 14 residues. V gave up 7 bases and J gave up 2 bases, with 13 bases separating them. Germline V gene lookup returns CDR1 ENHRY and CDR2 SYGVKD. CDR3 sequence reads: CAITDQTTTDTQYF. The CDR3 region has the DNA TGTGCCATCACCGACCAAACGACCACAGATACGCAGTATTTT.

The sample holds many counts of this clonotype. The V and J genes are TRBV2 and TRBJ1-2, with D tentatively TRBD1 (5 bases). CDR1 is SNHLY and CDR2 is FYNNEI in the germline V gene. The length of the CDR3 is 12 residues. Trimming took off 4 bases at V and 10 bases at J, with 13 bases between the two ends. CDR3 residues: CASSGAGKYYTF. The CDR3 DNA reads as TGTGCCAGCAGTGGGGCAGGGAAATACTACACCTTC.

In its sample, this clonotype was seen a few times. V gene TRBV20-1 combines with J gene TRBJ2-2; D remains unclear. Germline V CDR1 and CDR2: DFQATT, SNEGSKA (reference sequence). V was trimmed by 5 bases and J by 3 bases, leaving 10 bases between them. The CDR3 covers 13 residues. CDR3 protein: CSAPEPYTGELFF. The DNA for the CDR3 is TGCAGTGCTCCCGAGCCGTACACCGGGGAGCTGTTTTTT.

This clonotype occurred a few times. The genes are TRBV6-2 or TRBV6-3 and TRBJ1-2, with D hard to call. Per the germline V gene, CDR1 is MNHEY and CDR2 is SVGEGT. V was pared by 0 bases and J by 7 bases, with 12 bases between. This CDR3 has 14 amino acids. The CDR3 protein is CASSYSAGVRGYTF. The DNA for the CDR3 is TGTGCCAGCAGTTACTCGGCGGGAGTACGTGGCTACACCTTC.

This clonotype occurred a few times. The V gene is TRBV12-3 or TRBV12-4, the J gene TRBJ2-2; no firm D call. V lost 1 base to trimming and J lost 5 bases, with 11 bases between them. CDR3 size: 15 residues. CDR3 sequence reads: CASSLEWWETGELFF. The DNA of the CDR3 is TGTGCCAGCAGTTTAGAATGGTGGGAAACCGGGGAGCTGTTTTTT.

The CDR3 protein is CAWSVPAILGYTF. For the CDR3, the DNA is TGTGCCTGGAGTGTACCGGCCATCCTTGGCTACACCTTC. V is TRBV30 and J is TRBJ1-2; unclear D gene. Deletions cut 0 bases from V and 7 bases from J, with 12 bases between. The CDR3 extends over 13 amino acids. CDR1 and CDR2 (germline): GTSNPN, SVGIG (reference sequence).

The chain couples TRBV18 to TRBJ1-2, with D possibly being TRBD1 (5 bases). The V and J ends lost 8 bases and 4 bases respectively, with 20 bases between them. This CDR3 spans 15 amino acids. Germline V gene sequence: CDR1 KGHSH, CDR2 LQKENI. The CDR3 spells CASQVNSGTAYGYTF. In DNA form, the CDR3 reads TGTGCCAGCCAGGTGAACTCCGGGACGGCCTATGGCTACACCTTC.

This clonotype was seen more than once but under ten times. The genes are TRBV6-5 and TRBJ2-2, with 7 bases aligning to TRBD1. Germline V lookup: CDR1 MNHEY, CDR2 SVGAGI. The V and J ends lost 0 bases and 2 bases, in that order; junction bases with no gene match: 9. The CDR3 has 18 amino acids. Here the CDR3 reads CASSYSWAKGANTGELFF. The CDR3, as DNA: TGTGCCAGCAGTTACTCATGGGCTAAGGGGGCCAACACCGGGGAGCTGTTTTTT.

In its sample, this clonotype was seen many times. CDR3 DNA sequence: TGTGCCAGCAGCTTAGGGTCTGGGACTGCCTACGAGCAGTACTTC. Translation gives CASSLGSGTAYEQYF. This chain uses TRBV7-2 with TRBJ2-7; TRBD2 might be the D (6 bases). V lost 1 base to trimming and J lost 2 bases, with 12 bases between them. Germline V gene lookup returns CDR1 SGHTA and CDR2 FQGNSA. CDR3 size: 15 residues.

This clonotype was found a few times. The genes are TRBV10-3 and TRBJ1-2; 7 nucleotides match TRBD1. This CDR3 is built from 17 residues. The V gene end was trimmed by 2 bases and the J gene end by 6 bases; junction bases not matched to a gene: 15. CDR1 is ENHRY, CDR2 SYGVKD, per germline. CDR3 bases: TGTGCCATCAGTGAGGAGGGGGACAGACCAAAATCGGATGGCTACACCTTC. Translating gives CAISEEGDRPKSDGYTF.

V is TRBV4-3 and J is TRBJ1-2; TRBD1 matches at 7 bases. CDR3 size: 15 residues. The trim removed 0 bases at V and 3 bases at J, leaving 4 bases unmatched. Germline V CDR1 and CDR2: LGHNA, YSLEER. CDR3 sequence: CASSQERQGHYGYTF. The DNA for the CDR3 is TGCGCCAGCAGCCAAGAGCGACAGGGACACTATGGCTACACCTTC.

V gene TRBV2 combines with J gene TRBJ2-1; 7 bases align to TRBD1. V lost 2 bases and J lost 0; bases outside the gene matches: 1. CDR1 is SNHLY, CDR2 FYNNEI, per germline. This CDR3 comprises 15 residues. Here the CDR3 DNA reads TGTGCCAGCAGTGAAACAGGGGTCTCCTACAATGAGCAGTTCTTC. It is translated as CASSETGVSYNEQFF.

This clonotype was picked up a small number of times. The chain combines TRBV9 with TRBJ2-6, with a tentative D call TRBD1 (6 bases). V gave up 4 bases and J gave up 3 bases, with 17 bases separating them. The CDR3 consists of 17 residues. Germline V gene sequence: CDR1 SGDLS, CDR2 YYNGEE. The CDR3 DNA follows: TGTGCCAGCAGCCCTCACAGGGTCCTTGGTGGGGCCAACGTCCTGACTTTC. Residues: CASSPHRVLGGANVLTF.

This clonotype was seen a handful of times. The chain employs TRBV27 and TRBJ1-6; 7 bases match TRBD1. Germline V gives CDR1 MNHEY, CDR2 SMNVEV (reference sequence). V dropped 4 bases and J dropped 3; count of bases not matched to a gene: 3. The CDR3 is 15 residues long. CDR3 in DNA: TGTGCCAGCAGTTCGGGACAGAACTATAATTCACCCCTCCACTTT. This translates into CASSSGQNYNSPLHF.

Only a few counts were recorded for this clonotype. CDR3 region: CASSLARRIEETQYF. CDR3 in DNA: TGCGCCAGCAGCTTGGCTAGGCGGATCGAAGAGACCCAGTACTTC. This chain uses TRBV5-1 with TRBJ2-5; the D is unclear. The CDR3 has 15 amino acids. Germline CDR1 reads SGHRS; CDR2 reads YFSETQ. Trimming pared 0 bases from V and 3 bases from J, leaving 12 bases between.

The CDR3 nucleotides are TGTGCCATCAGTGAGTCGACGGGGAGAGGGGCCCAGCCCCAGCATTTT. Protein product: CAISESTGRGAQPQHF. This rearrangement joins TRBV10-3 to TRBJ1-5; weak D call: TRBD1 (5 bases). CDR1 and CDR2 from the germline V gene are ENHRY and SYGVKD. This CDR3 contains 16 residues. With 0 bases removed from V and 7 bases from J, the gap between germline ends came to 16 bases.

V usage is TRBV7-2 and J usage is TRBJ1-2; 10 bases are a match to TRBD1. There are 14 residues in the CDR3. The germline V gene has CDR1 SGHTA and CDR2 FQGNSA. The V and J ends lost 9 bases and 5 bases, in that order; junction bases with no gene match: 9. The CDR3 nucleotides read TGTGCCAGTTACAGCCCGGGACAGGGGTATGGCTACACCTTC. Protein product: CASYSPGQGYGYTF.

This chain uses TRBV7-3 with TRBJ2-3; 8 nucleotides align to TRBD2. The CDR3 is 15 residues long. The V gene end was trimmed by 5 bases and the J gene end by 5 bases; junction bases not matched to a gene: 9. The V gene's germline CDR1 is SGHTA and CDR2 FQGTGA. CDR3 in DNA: TGTGCCAGCAGCCACCTCGGGGGGGGCGGAGATACGCAGTATTTT. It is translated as CASSHLGGGGDTQYF.

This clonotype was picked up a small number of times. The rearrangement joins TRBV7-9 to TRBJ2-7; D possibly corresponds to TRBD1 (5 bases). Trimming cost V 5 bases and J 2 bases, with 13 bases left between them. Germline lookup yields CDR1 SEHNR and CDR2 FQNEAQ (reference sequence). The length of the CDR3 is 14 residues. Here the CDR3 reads CASSPDRYPYEQYF. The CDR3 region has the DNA TGTGCCAGCAGCCCCGACAGATACCCCTACGAGCAGTACTTC. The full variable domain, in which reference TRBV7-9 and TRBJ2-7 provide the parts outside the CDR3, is DTGVSQNPRHKITKRGQNVTFRCDPISEHNRLYWYRQTLGQGPEFLTYFQNEAQLEKSRLLSDRFSAERPKGSFSTLEIQRTEQGDSAMYLCASSPDRYPYEQYFGPGTRLTVT.

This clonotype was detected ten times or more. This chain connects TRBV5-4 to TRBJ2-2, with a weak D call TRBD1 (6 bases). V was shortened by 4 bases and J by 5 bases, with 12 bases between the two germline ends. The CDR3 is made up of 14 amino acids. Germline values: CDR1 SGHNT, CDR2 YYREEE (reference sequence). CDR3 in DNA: TGTGCCAGCAGCCCAGGGGTGGCTACCGGGGAGCTGTTTTTT. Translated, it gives CASSPGVATGELFF.

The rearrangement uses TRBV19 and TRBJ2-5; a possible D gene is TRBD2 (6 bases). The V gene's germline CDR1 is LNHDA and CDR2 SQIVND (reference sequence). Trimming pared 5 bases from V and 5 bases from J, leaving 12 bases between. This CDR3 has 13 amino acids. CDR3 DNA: TGTGCCAGTAGTTTGACTAGTCTGGAGACCCAGTACTTC. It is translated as CASSLTSLETQYF.

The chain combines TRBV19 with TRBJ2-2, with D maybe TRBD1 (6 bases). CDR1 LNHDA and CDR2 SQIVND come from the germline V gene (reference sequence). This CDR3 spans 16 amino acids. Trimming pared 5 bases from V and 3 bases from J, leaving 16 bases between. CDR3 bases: TGTGCCAGTAGTCCCCGGAGAGGGGGATACACCGGGGAGCTGTTTTTT. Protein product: CASSPRRGGYTGELFF.

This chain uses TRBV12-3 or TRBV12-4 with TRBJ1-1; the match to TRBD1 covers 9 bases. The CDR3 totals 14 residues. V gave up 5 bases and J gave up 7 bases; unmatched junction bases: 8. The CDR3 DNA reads TGTGCCAGCAGTCTTGGACAGGGGTGGGTTGAAGCTTTCTTT. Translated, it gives CASSLGQGWVEAFF.

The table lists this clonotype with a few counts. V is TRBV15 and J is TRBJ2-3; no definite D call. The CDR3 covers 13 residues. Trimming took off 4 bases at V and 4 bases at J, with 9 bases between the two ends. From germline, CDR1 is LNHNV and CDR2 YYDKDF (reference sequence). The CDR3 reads CATSTRRADTQYF. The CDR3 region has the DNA TGTGCCACCAGCACTCGAAGGGCAGATACGCAGTATTTT.

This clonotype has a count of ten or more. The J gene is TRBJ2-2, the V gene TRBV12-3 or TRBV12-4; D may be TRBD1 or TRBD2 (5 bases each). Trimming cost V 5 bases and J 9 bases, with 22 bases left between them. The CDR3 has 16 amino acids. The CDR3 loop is CASSPRVVGDQRELFF. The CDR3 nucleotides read TGTGCCAGCAGTCCAAGAGTCGTGGGGGATCAAAGGGAGCTGTTTTTT.

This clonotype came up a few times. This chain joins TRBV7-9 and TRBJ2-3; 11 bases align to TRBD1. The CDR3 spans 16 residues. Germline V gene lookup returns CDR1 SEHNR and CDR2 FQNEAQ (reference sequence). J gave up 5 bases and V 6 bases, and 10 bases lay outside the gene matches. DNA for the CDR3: TGTGCCAGCAGTTATCCTACCGGGACAGGGGGAGATACGCAGTATTTT. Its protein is CASSYPTGTGGDTQYF.

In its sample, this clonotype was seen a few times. The DNA of the CDR3 is TGTGCCAGCAGTCCTACTGGACAGGGGGCTCGAGAAAAACTGTTTTTT. This gives the protein CASSPTGQGAREKLFF. The V and J genes are TRBV6-1 and TRBJ1-4, with 11 bases matching TRBD1. Germline lookup yields CDR1 MNHNS and CDR2 SASEGT. Trimming at V came to 5 bases and at J to 8 bases, leaving 10 bases not matched to a gene. This CDR3 is built from 16 residues.

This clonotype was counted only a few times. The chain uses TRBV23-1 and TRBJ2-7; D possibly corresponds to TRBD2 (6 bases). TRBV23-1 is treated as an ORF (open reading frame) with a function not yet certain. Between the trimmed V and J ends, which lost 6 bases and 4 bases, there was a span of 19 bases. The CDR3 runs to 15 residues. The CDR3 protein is CASRNPLDGLYEQYV. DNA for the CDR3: TGCGCCAGCAGGAACCCCCTGGACGGACTATACGAGCAGTACGTC.

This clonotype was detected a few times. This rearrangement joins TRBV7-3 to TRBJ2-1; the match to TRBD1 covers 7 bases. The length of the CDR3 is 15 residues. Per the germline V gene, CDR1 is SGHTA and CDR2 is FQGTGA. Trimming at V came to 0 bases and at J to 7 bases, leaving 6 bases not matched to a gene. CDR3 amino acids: CASSLTGQSRNEQFF. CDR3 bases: TGTGCCAGCAGCTTAACGGGACAGTCCCGGAATGAGCAGTTCTTC.

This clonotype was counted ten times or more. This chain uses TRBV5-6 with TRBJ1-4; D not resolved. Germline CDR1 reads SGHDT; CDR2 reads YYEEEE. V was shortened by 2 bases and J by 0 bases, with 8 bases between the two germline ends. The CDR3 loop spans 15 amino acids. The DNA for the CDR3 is TGTGCCAGCAGCTTTGTATCAGCAACTAATGAAAAACTGTTTTTT. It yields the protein CASSFVSATNEKLFF. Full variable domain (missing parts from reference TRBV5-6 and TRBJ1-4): DAGVTQSPTHLIKTRGQQVTLRCSPKSGHDTVSWYQQALGQGPQFIFQYYEEEERQRGNFPDRFSGHQFPNYSSELNVNALLLGDSALYLCASSFVSATNEKLFFGSGTQLSVL.